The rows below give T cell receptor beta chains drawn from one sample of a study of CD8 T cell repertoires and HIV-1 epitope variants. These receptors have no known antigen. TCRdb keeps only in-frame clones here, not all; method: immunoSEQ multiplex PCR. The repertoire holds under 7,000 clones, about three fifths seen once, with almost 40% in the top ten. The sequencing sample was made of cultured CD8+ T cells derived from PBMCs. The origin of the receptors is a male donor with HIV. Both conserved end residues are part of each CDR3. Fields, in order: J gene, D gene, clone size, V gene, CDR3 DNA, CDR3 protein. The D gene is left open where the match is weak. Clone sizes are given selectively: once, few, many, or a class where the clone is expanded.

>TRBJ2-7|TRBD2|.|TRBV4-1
TGCGCCAGCAGCCAACTAGCGGGAGACCACGAGCAGTACTTC
CASSQLAGDHEQYF
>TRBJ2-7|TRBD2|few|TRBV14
TGTGCCAGCAGTTCTACTCTAGCGGGGGGGTCCTACGAGCAGTACTTC
CASSSTLAGGSYEQYF
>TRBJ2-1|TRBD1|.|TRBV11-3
TGTGCCAGCAGCTTCCAGGGAGGACAGGGAGTCAATGAGCAGTTCTTC
CASSFQGGQGVNEQFF
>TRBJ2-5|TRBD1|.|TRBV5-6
TGTGCCAGCAGCTTCTTCCGGACAGGGTCCCAGGAGACCCAGTACTTC
CASSFFRTGSQETQYF
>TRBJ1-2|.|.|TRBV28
TGTGCCAGCAGTCTGCCGGGAGGCTACACCTTC
CASSLPGGYTF
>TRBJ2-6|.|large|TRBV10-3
TGTGCCATCAGTGAGTCTCTGGGGGTATCTGGGGCCAACGTCCTGACTTTC
CAISESLGVSGANVLTF
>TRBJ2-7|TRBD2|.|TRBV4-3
TGCGCCAGCAGCCACGGACTAGTTTACGAGCAGTACTTC
CASSHGLVYEQYF
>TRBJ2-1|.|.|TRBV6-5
TGTGCCAGCAGCCCTTTTAGGGGCTCCTACAATGAGCAGTTCTTC
CASSPFRGSYNEQFF
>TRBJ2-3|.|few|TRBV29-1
TGCAGCGTTGAAGGCGGACCGCCGAGGGCAGATACGCAGTATTTT
CSVEGGPPRADTQYF
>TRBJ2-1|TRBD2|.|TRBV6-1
TGTGCCAGCAGTGATATGGGCGGGAGTTTTGAGCAGTTCTTC
CASSDMGGSFEQFF
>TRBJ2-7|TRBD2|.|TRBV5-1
TGCGCCAGCGATCCCGGGACTAGCGGGGTCCCCAACGAGCAGTACTTC
CASDPGTSGVPNEQYF
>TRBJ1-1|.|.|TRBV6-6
TGTGCCAGCAGCTTATCCAGGGGCACTGAAGCTTTCTTT
CASSLSRGTEAFF
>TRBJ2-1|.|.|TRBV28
TGTGCCAGCAGTATCCGACAGGAGGCATACAATGAGCAGTTCTTC
CASSIRQEAYNEQFF
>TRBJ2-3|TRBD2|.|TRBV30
TGTGCCTGGAGTATCGGACTAGCGGGGGCTACAGATACGCAGTATTTT
CAWSIGLAGATDTQYF
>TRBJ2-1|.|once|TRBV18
TGTGCCAGCTCGCTGGACGCAGGATCCTACAATGAGCAGTTCTTC
CASSLDAGSYNEQFF
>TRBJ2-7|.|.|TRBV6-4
TGTGCCAGCAGTGAACAGGTCTCCTACGAGCAGTACTTC
CASSEQVSYEQYF
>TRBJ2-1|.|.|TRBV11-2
TGTGCCAGCGCTTCCCGTGGGTGGGAGAACGTGGATGAGCAGTTCTTC
CASASRGWENVDEQFF
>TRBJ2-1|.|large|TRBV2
TGTGCCAGCAGTGAGGGGGGGACATTGAATGAGCAGTTCTTC
CASSEGGTLNEQFF
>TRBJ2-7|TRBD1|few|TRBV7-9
TGTGCCAGCAGCTTCGGACAGGGGGACTACGAGCAGTACTTC
CASSFGQGDYEQYF
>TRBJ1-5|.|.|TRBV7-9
TGTGCCAGCAGCTTACGGACAGATGATCAGCCCCAGCATTTT
CASSLRTDDQPQHF
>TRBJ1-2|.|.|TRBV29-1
TGCAGCGTTGAGGAAGGGCAACGCTATGGCTACACCTTC
CSVEEGQRYGYTF
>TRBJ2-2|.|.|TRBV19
TGTGCCAGTAGGCGAACTACCGGGGAGCTGTTTTTT
CASRRTTGELFF
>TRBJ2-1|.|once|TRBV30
TGTGCCTGGAGTAACCCCTGGAAGGGAGAAGCCGATGAGCAGTTCTTC
CAWSNPWKGEADEQFF
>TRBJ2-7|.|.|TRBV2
TGTGCCAGCAGTGAAAGGGCAGGATCCCGCGAGCAGTACTTC
CASSERAGSREQYF
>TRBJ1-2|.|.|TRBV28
TGTGCCAGCATTCCAAGGGGGGTATCTGGCGGCTACACCTTC
CASIPRGVSGGYTF
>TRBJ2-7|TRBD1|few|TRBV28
TGTGCCAGCAGTCGGACAGGGGGAGACGAGCAGTACTTC
CASSRTGGDEQYF
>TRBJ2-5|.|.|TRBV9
TGTGCCAGCACCCCCGGTGGAGGGAGAGGGGAGACCCAGTACTTC
CASTPGGGRGETQYF
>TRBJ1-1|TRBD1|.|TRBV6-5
TGTGCCAGCAGGGCGACAGGGTGGGACACTGAAGCTTTCTTT
CASRATGWDTEAFF
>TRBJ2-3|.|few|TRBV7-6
TGTGCCAGCAGCCCCGACCTCACAGATACGCAGTATTTT
CASSPDLTDTQYF
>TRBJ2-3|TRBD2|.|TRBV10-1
TGCGCCAGCAGGAGTAGCGGGAGGGCCACTAGCACAGATACGCAGTATTTT
CASRSSGRATSTDTQYF
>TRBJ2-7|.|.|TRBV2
TGTGCCAGCAGTGTAAGTCCTAGTGGGGGCGAGCAGTACTTC
CASSVSPSGGEQYF
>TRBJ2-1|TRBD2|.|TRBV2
TGTGCCGTACAGGGGACTAGCGGGGGGGCGGTCTACAATGAGCAGTTCTTC
CAVQGTSGGAVYNEQFF
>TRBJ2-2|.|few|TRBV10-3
TGTGCCATCAGCGTTAGGACCGGGGAGCTGTTTTTT
CAISVRTGELFF
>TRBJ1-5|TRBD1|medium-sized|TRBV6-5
TGTGCCACATCAGGGGGCGTTCGCAATCAGCCCCAGCATTTT
CATSGGVRNQPQHF
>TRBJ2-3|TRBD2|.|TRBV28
TGTGCCAGCAGTTTACTAGCGGGGGATTACGTTAGCACAGATACGCAGTATTTT
CASSLLAGDYVSTDTQYF
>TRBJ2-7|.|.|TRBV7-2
TGTGCCAGCAGCTCAGAGCGGGCTGGGGGATACGAGCAGTACTTC
CASSSERAGGYEQYF
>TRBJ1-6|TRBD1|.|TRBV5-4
TGTGCCAGCAGCTTGGAACAGGGGTTGAATTCACCCCTCCACTTT
CASSLEQGLNSPLHF
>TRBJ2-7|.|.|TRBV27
TGTGCCAGCAGTGAGATTGCAAGCTCCTACGAGCAGTACTTC
CASSEIASSYEQYF
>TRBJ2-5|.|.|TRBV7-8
TGTGCCAGCAGCTCAGACCTGGATACCCCGGGGACCCAGTACTTC
CASSSDLDTPGTQYF
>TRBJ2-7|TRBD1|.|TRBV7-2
TGTGCCAGCAGCTTAGCTGGGGACAGGGGCTCGTACGAGCAGTACTTC
CASSLAGDRGSYEQYF
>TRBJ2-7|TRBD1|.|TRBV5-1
TGCGCCAGCAGCTTGTACCAGGGGGACCACGAGCAGTACTTC
CASSLYQGDHEQYF
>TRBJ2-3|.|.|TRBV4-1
TGCGCCAGCAGAGGGTCAGGGGCAGGTTTGGATACGCAGTATTTT
CASRGSGAGLDTQYF
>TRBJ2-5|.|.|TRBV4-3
TGCGCCAGCAGCTCCCTTCTCACGGAGACCCAGTACTTC
CASSSLLTETQYF
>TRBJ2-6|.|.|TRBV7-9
TGTGCCAGCGATACTCCCCCTGAGGCGCCTTTCTCTGGGGCCAACGTCCTGACTTTC
CASDTPPEAPFSGANVLTF
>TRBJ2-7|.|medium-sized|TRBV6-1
TGTGCCAGCAGTGCTCGGGACAACGGCTACGAGCAGTACTTC
CASSARDNGYEQYF
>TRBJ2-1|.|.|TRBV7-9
TGTGCCAGCAGCTTAGCTCTAGGTAGAAATGAGCAGTTCTTC
CASSLALGRNEQFF
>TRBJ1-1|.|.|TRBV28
TGTGCCAGCAGTTTATGGGACACAAACACTGAAGCTTTCTTT
CASSLWDTNTEAFF
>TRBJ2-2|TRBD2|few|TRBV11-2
TGTGCCAGCAGCTTATGGATTCGGGGGTCTAGCGGGAACACCGGGGAGCTGTTTTTT
CASSLWIRGSSGNTGELFF
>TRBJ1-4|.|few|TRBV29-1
TGCAGCGCCACCCGTGGAGGGGTGAAAGAAAAACTGTTTTTT
CSATRGGVKEKLFF
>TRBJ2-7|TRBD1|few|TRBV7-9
TGTGCCAGCAGCCAGCCGGACAGGGGAGGCTCCTACGAGCAGTACTTC
CASSQPDRGGSYEQYF